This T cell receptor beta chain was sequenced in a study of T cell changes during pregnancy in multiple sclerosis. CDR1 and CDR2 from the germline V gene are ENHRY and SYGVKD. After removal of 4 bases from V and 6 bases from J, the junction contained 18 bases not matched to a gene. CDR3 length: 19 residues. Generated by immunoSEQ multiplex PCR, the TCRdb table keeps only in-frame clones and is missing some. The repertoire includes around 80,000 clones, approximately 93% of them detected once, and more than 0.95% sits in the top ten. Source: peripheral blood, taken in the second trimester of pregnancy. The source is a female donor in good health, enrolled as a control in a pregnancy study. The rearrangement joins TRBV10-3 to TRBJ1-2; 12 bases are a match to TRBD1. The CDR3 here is CAISGFGWGQGAQRDGYTF. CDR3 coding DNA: TGTGCCATCAGTGGTTTCGGGTGGGGACAGGGGGCCCAGCGCGATGGCTACACCTTC.